The T cell receptor (beta chain) described here comes from a study of control samples from healthy donors and cancer patients. V lost 10 bases to trimming and J lost 0 bases, with 9 bases between them. The CDR3 spans 12 residues. The V gene's germline CDR1 is ENHRY and CDR2 SYGVKD. The data were produced by immunoSEQ multiplex PCR, yet TCRdb's version contains in-frame clones alone and is incomplete. Of some 64,000 clones in the sample, approximately 89% were seen once. The source of this sequence is a woman aged 45-59 years with head and neck cancer. The sequencing sample was made of PBMCs. The chain recombines TRBV10-3 with TRBJ1-1; no definite D call. CDR3 protein: CATSRLNTEAFF. In nucleotides, the CDR3 is TGTGCCACTTCACGCTTGAACACTGAAGCTTTCTTT.